These 22 T cell receptor beta chains originate from one sample sequenced in a study of beta chain features in type 1 diabetes (dated by TCRdb to the late 2010s). These receptors have no known antigen. The study at large found these results: In all four CD4+ subsets, TCRB CDR3 length was moderately but significantly shorter in type 1 diabetes patients.

The library came from the immunoSEQ multiplex PCR assay. All of the isolated RNA was reverse transcribed with the High Capacity cDNA Reverse Transcription Kit, so expressed TCRB transcripts were sequenced. TCRdb limited this immuneACCESS table to in-frame rearrangements with V and J called. A share of clones is missing; checked studies link under half to unresolved V genes, and the rest is unexplained. In this sample the table shows about 650,000 clones, around 12% of which occur a single time. In total, the top ten clones hold roughly 0.12% of the sample. The sample consisted of naive CD4+ T cells from blood. The cell subset or site label for this specimen denotes: true naive CD4+ T cells. These receptors were collected from a man younger than 40 with type 1 diabetes.

In nucleotides, the CDR3 is TGTGCCAGCAACGGGGAGAGCAATCAGCCCCAGCATTTT. This sequence encodes CASNGESNQPQHF. The chain has TRBV2 and TRBJ1-5; D unclear. From germline, CDR1 is SNHLY and CDR2 FYNNEI. V shed 7 bases and J shed 1 base, with 8 bases lying between them. The CDR3 length is 13 residues.

The chain employs TRBV7-2 and TRBJ2-1; D is unclear. The germline V and J ends were trimmed by 5 bases and 9 bases, with 11 bases remaining between them. CDR3 size: 12 residues. Germline V gene lookup returns CDR1 SGHTA and CDR2 FQGNSA. As DNA, the CDR3 is TGTGCCAGCAGCCCTTACGTGGGTGAGCAGTTCTTC. As protein: CASSPYVGEQFF.

This clone has just a few counts. The V call is TRBV29-1, the J call TRBJ2-1; a possible D gene is TRBD1 (6 bases). Trimming shortened V by 5 bases and J by 7 bases, and 9 bases separated the two germline ends. The germline V gene encodes CDR1 SQVTM and CDR2 ANQGSEA. The CDR3 totals 11 residues. CDR3 amino acids: CSVKTGNEQFF. CDR3 coding DNA: TGCAGCGTTAAAACAGGGAATGAGCAGTTCTTC.

This chain links TRBV7-9 with TRBJ2-2; D might be TRBD1 (5 bases). The CDR3 sequence is 14 residues long. V was pared by 4 bases and J by 4 bases, with 10 bases between. Germline lookup yields CDR1 SEHNR and CDR2 FQNEAQ (reference sequence). CDR3 coding DNA: TGTGCCAGCAGCTCCCAGACAGTCACCGGGGAGCTGTTTTTT. It encodes CASSSQTVTGELFF.

The sample holds a few counts of this clone. The chain uses TRBV27 and TRBJ2-4; no reliable D call. With 5 bases removed from V and 0 bases from J, the gap between germline ends came to 8 bases. Germline values: CDR1 MNHEY, CDR2 SMNVEV (reference sequence). The CDR3 extends over 14 amino acids. The CDR3 is CASSRQAAKNIQYF. The CDR3 bases are TGTGCCAGCAGTCGCCAGGCAGCCAAAAACATTCAGTACTTC.

This clone turned up a few times. The chain links TRBV5-4 to TRBJ2-5, with 7 bases aligning to TRBD1. The CDR3 runs 14 residues. After removal of 3 bases from V and 4 bases from J, the junction contained 6 bases not matched to a gene. Germline V gene sequence: CDR1 SGHNT, CDR2 YYREEE (reference sequence). Here the CDR3 reads CASSYQGVTETQYF. CDR3 DNA: TGTGCCAGCAGCTATCAGGGGGTGACAGAGACCCAGTACTTC.

This clone turned up a few times. The chain joins TRBV9 to TRBJ2-5, with TRBD2 identical over 13 bases. CDR1 and CDR2 (germline): SGDLS, YYNGEE. J gave up 4 bases and V 4 bases, and 7 bases lay outside the gene matches. The CDR3 has 16 amino acids. The CDR3 protein is CASSPRLAGGIETQYF. The CDR3, as DNA: TGTGCCAGCAGCCCCCGACTAGCGGGGGGCATAGAGACCCAGTACTTC.

This clone was counted between two and nine times. V and J are TRBV28 and TRBJ2-5; D not certain. V was shortened by 2 bases and J by 5 bases, with 18 bases between the two germline ends. Germline V gene data show CDR1 as MDHEN and CDR2 as SYDVKM. This CDR3 is built from 16 residues. CDR3 bases: TGTGCCAGCAGTTTACGAGGAGTAGGGATCGCGGAGACCCAGTACTTC. As protein: CASSLRGVGIAETQYF. The whole variable domain, filled in from reference TRBV28 and TRBJ2-5, reads DVKVTQSSRYLVKRTGEKVFLECVQDMDHENMFWYRQDPGLGLRLIYFSYDVKMKEKGDIPEGYSVSREKKERFSLILESASTNQTSMYLCASSLRGVGIAETQYFGPGTRLLVL.

V and J are TRBV18 and TRBJ1-5; D may be TRBD1 (6 bases). This CDR3 spans 16 amino acids. V lost 3 bases to trimming and J lost 2 bases, with 14 bases between them. In germline, CDR1 is KGHSH, CDR2 LQKENI. The CDR3 region has the DNA TGTGCCAGCTCACCCGGACAGTTTATAGGCAATCAGCCCCAGCATTTT. It specifies CASSPGQFIGNQPQHF. The full variable domain, completed using reference TRBV18 and TRBJ1-5, is NAGVMQNPRHLVRRRGQEARLRCSPMKGHSHVYWYRQLPEEGLKFMVYLQKENIIDESGMPKERFSAEFPKEGPSILRIQQVVRGDSAAYFCASSPGQFIGNQPQHFGDGTRLSIL.

This clone was counted between two and nine times. The chain carries TRBV6-5 and TRBJ1-6; no clear D gene. The CDR3 consists of 13 residues. Trimming shortened V by 3 bases and J by 7 bases, and 7 bases separated the two germline ends. CDR1 is MNHEY and CDR2 is SVGAGI in the germline V gene. The CDR3 sequence is CASSYQRNSPLHF. CDR3 nucleotides: TGTGCCAGCAGTTATCAAAGGAATTCACCCCTCCACTTT.

The genes are TRBV30 and TRBJ1-2; perhaps TRBD1 as D (5 bases). Trimming took 3 bases from V and 3 from J, leaving 20 bases between them. This CDR3 is built from 16 residues. In germline, CDR1 is GTSNPN, CDR2 SVGIG (reference sequence). The CDR3 bases are TGTGCCTGGAGGCATATACAGGATTGGATTGACTATGGCTACACCTTC. Its protein is CAWRHIQDWIDYGYTF.

A few counts support this clone. The chain recombines TRBV6-5 with TRBJ1-2; D is perhaps TRBD1 (6 bases). Trimming stripped 2 bases from V and 5 bases from J, with 6 bases between. Germline V CDR1 and CDR2: MNHEY, SVGAGI. This CDR3 has 12 amino acids. The CDR3 DNA follows: TGTGCCAGCAGTTACGGACAGTATGGCTACACCTTC. Translating gives CASSYGQYGYTF.

This clone showed up just a few times. The rearrangement joins TRBV2 to TRBJ1-2; tentative D call: TRBD1 (6 bases). Trimming pared 8 bases from V and 3 bases from J, leaving 7 bases between. This CDR3 comprises 11 residues. Germline loops: CDR1 SNHLY, CDR2 FYNNEI. In DNA, the CDR3 is TGTGCCAGCCGACAGGACTATGGCTACACCTTC. Translating it yields CASRQDYGYTF.

This clone was seen a handful of times. The chain has TRBV6-1 and TRBJ2-1, with 8 bases that match TRBD2. V lost 1 base and J lost 12; bases outside the gene matches: 5. Germline values: CDR1 MNHNS, CDR2 SASEGT. The CDR3 loop spans 13 amino acids. The DNA of the CDR3 is TGTGCCAGCAGTGAAGTGAGGAGCGGGGGGCAGTTCTTC. Translating it yields CASSEVRSGGQFF.

This clone appeared a few times. The same CDR3 can be traced to other DNA sequences in this sample. The chain recombines TRBV9 with TRBJ1-2; the match to TRBD1 covers 10 bases. Germline CDR1 and CDR2: SGDLS and YYNGEE. The CDR3 is 14 amino acids. V dropped 4 bases and J dropped 3; count of bases not matched to a gene: 3. The CDR3 sequence is CASSFGQGDYGYTF. The CDR3 nucleotides are TGTGCCAGCAGCTTTGGACAGGGGGACTATGGCTACACCTTC.

This clone was picked up a small number of times. DNA of the CDR3: TGCACCAGCAGCCTCGGACCGAGGAGGCAAGAGACCCAGTACTTC. Protein: CTSSLGPRRQETQYF. The chain recombines TRBV1 with TRBJ2-5; the tabulated D call, TRBD2, remains unverified against the DNA. TRBV1 has pseudogene status. There are 15 residues in the CDR3.

This clone occurred a few times. The chain links TRBV16 to TRBJ1-4, with D maybe TRBD1 (6 bases). The CDR3 has 15 amino acids. Germline CDR1 and CDR2: KGHSY and FQNENV. Trimming cost V 3 bases and J 4 bases, with 12 bases left between them. The CDR3 DNA follows: TGTGCCAGCAGCCACCAGGGGAATGGTAATGAAAAACTGTTTTTT. Protein sequence: CASSHQGNGNEKLFF.

This clone has just a few counts. The chain joins TRBV11-2 to TRBJ2-5; D might be TRBD1 (6 bases). From germline, CDR1 is SGHAT and CDR2 FQNNGV. Trimming stripped 2 bases from V and 4 bases from J, with 14 bases between. The length of the CDR3 is 15 residues. CDR3: CASSLRQALRETQYF. CDR3 sequence (DNA): TGTGCCAGCAGCTTACGACAGGCCCTTCGAGAGACCCAGTACTTC. Looking up the rest from reference TRBV11-2 and TRBJ2-5 gives the full variable domain: EAGVAQSPRYKIIEKRQSVAFWCNPISGHATLYWYQQILGQGPKLLIQFQNNGVVDDSQLPKDRFSAERLKGVDSTLKIQPAKLEDSAVYLCASSLRQALRETQYFGPGTRLLVL.

This clone was counted between two and nine times. The V gene is TRBV7-9, the J gene TRBJ1-5; TRBD1 matches at 7 bases. Germline CDR1 and CDR2: SEHNR and FQNEAQ (reference sequence). The CDR3 is made up of 14 amino acids. Unmatched junction bases numbered 4, after V lost 2 bases and J lost 6 bases. Here the CDR3 DNA reads TGTGCCAGCAGCTTAAGAGGGGGCGGTCAGCCCCAGCATTTT. Amino acids: CASSLRGGGQPQHF.

CDR3 DNA sequence: TGCGCCAGCAGCCAAGGCGGGACAGGGGGATTCAGCTCCTACGAGCAGTACTTC. Protein product: CASSQGGTGGFSSYEQYF. The chain has TRBV4-3 and TRBJ2-7; the match to TRBD1 covers 11 bases. J was trimmed by 0 bases and V by 1 base; bases with no gene match: 8. The CDR3 runs 18 residues. Germline V gene sequence: CDR1 LGHNA, CDR2 YSLEER.

This clone was recorded a few times. The chain carries TRBV9 and TRBJ1-3; D unclear. The CDR3 totals 14 residues. Trimming shortened V by 1 base and J by 2 bases, and 7 bases separated the two germline ends. CDR1 and CDR2 from the germline V gene are SGDLS and YYNGEE. CDR3 sequence reads: CASSVTSPGNTIYF. The CDR3 region has the DNA TGTGCCAGCAGCGTAACAAGCCCTGGAAACACCATATATTTT.

The V and J genes are TRBV7-2 and TRBJ1-2; TRBD1 matches 7 bases. Germline CDR1 SGHTA, CDR2 FQGNSA. The CDR3 spans 13 residues. J was trimmed by 6 bases and V by 8 bases; bases with no gene match: 9. The CDR3 DNA sequence: TGTGCCAGCCAGGTTGGAGGGGGCCATGGCTACACCTTC. Amino acid sequence: CASQVGGGHGYTF.